The source of this T cell receptor beta chain is a study of radiation and T cells in renal cell carcinoma. Time point of the sample: blood 4 weeks post-SBRT, at nephrectomy. Treatment meaning: 15 Gy SBRT to primary tumor, nephrectomy 4 weeks later. Nephrectomy followed 15 Gy stereotactic body radiation by 4 weeks. CDR3 length: 15 residues. Germline V lookup: CDR1 SGHNT, CDR2 YYREEE (reference sequence). Losses at the gene ends were 1 base for V and 5 bases for J; bases not matched to a gene: 2. The repertoire was sequenced with immunoSEQ multiplex PCR; TCRdb's copy has only in-frame clones and lacks some. Of around 95,000 clones listed, 80% to 90% are singletons. This clone has a single count.

The genes are TRBV5-4 and TRBJ2-2; 10 bases map to TRBD2. The sequencing here drew on blood, taken from a patient whose treatment included radiotherapy and nephrectomy. The source of this sequence is a man aged 60-69 years with renal cell carcinoma. CDR3 region: CASSLPSGGTGELFF. CDR3 nucleotide sequence: TGTGCCAGCAGCTTGCCTAGCGGGGGTACCGGGGAGCTGTTTTTT.